The clone carrying this TCR beta chain was detected a few times. The target antigen is unknown. Sample treatment: roughly 10-day PBMC culture with coronavirus spike peptide pools or control peptides (ViraFEST assay). During the years 2011-2018, before the COVID-19 pandemic, the unexposed donor's CD4+ T cells were collected. Where cells permitted, unexposed-donor CD4+ T cells were probed with SARS-CoV-2 S/N and four cold-coronavirus spikes. CDR3 length: 15 residues. Germline V lookup: CDR1 MNHNS, CDR2 SASEGT. Once obtained from cultured CD4+ T cells, the DNA was sequenced using the Oncomine TCR Beta short-read assay. The template was genomic DNA from cultured CD4+ T cells. TCRdb called the PCR reads again in MiXCR, with one record for every CDR3 protein. This table holds roughly 4,800 distinct CDR3 sequences, around three fifths found once. This sample stems from a study of vaccination and CD4 T cells after COVID-19. Turning to the study itself: As control conditions, cultures were given either a CEFX pool serving as positive control, an HIV-1 Nef pool, or no peptide at all.

Findings of the study overall: Median numbers of SARS-CoV-2-reactive clonotypes increased from 21 to 38 (not a significant change).

The sequenced sample was CD4+ T cells from blood, cultured in vitro. This clonotype originated in a human donor in good health. This sequence joins TRBV6-1 and TRBJ2-1; a possible D gene is TRBD1 (5 bases). The J call may not be correct, given that the DNA end is closer to TRBJ2-7. CDR3 sequence reads: CASSEVGQSSYEQYF. CDR3 in DNA: TGTGCCAGCAGTGAAGTGGGGCAGTCATCCTACGAGCAGTACTTC.